This T cell receptor beta chain was obtained from a study of graft-versus-host responses after intestinal transplantation. Study overall: Anti-thymocyte globulin induction was given to all recipients, followed by tacrolimus and steroids for around three years. General study results and limits: Recipient marrow held GvH clones, some first seen in ileum or blood. Some patients had graft-donor T cell macrochimerism, and their allografts showed high graft-versus-host to host-versus-graft clonal ratios. After transplant, early declines in HvG clones were associated with peak levels of circulating GvH clones.

CDR1 is PRHDT, CDR2 FYEKMQ, per germline (reference sequence). Trimming removed 5 bases at V and 6 bases at J, with 17 bases between. CDR3 length: 15 residues. As concerns this clone: Its antigen remains unknown.

Profiling relied on immunoSEQ multiplex PCR, and the TCRdb table lists in-frame clones only, not all of them. The table includes roughly 60,000 clones, about 87% detected once. This specimen was PBMCs, taken 26 days after transplant. The clonotype comes from a human patient who received an intestinal transplant, so some T cells may come from the graft donor. The chain employs TRBV13 and TRBJ1-3; a possible D gene is TRBD1 (6 bases). CDR3 in amino acids: CASSTLGGATNTIYF. CDR3 DNA sequence: TGTGCCAGCAGCACCCTCGGGGGGGCGACAAACACCATATATTTT.